These 24 T cell receptor beta chains share one sample of origin, sequenced in a study of blood T cells in healthy people across ages. A sample-barcoded 5' primer and a J-beta primer mix were used in a second PCR of about 6 to 12 cycles. TCRdb independently ran MiXCR on the 5' RACE reads; one entry per CDR3 protein. The table has approximately 690,000 distinct CDR3 sequences, over 40% seen once; the top ten hold 30%. Sequencing was performed on blood. The receptors were gathered from a man older than 75 in good health.

This sequence joins TRBV30 and TRBJ1-2; no clear D gene. V gave up 0 bases and J gave up 6 bases, with 11 bases separating them. Germline V gives CDR1 GTSNPN, CDR2 SVGIG (reference sequence). The length of the CDR3 is 13 residues. The DNA of the CDR3 is TGTGCCTGGAGTGTCCGGAGAATAGATGGCTACACCTTC. Its protein product is CAWSVRRIDGYTF.

The table lists this clonotype with a few counts. The chain uses TRBV14 and TRBJ2-7; TRBD2 matches at 7 bases. CDR1 and CDR2 from the germline V gene are SGHDN and FVKESK. The CDR3 sequence is 17 residues long. V dropped 0 bases and J dropped 10; count of bases not matched to a gene: 18. CDR3 sequence (DNA): TGTGCCAGCAGCCAAGAACGGGCGGGAGCTTTAGGGGAGAGCCAGTACTTC. This sequence encodes CASSQERAGALGESQYF.

The genes are TRBV6-2 or TRBV6-3 and TRBJ2-1; 7 nucleotides agree with TRBD2. V shed 4 bases and J 3 bases; nucleotides not matched to a gene: 6. Germline V gene lookup returns CDR1 MNHEY and CDR2 SVGEGT. The CDR3 extends over 15 amino acids. The CDR3: CASSLRLAVYNEQFF. The CDR3 DNA follows: TGTGCCAGCAGTTTGAGACTAGCTGTCTACAATGAGCAGTTCTTC.

The V and J genes are TRBV5-1 and TRBJ2-2; perhaps TRBD1 as D (6 bases). The CDR3 totals 13 residues. CDR1 SGHRS and CDR2 YFSETQ come from the germline V gene. The V and J ends lost 3 bases and 5 bases respectively, with 8 bases between them. The CDR3 DNA follows: TGCGCCAGCAGCTGGACAGTTACCGGGGAGCTGTTTTTT. This translates into CASSWTVTGELFF. Using reference TRBV5-1 and TRBJ2-2 for the parts outside the CDR3, the full variable domain is KAGVTQTPRYLIKTRGQQVTLSCSPISGHRSVSWYQQTPGQGLQFLFEYFSETQRNKGNFPGRFSGRQFSNSRSEMNVSTLELGDSALYLCASSWTVTGELFFGEGSRLTVL.

This clonotype was detected a few times. V is TRBV10-2 and J is TRBJ2-5, with 10 bases aligning to TRBD1. V lost 4 bases, J lost 2 bases, and 1 base stayed unmatched. The germline gives CDR1 WSHSY, CDR2 SAAADI. The CDR3 extends over 14 amino acids. The CDR3 is CASSGTGGQETQYF. In DNA form, the CDR3 reads TGCGCCAGCAGTGGGACAGGGGGTCAAGAGACCCAGTACTTC.

The rearrangement joins TRBV25-1 to TRBJ2-5, with D possibly matching TRBD2 (5 bases). The CDR3 loop spans 20 amino acids. V shed 3 bases and J shed 1 base, with 27 bases lying between them. Germline V gene sequence: CDR1 MGHDK, CDR2 SYGVNS. DNA of the CDR3: TGTGCCAGCAGTGATCCGGAGACAAAAACGCCCGAGGGTGCCCAAGAGACCCAGTACTTC. This translates into CASSDPETKTPEGAQETQYF.

J is TRBJ2-1 and V is TRBV6-1; D is uncertain. From germline, CDR1 is MNHNS and CDR2 SASEGT. The CDR3 has 14 amino acids. Between the trimmed V and J ends, which lost 2 bases and 9 bases, there was a span of 14 bases. This CDR3 is CASSESMGNSEQFF. DNA for the CDR3: TGTGCCAGCAGTGAAAGTATGGGGAACAGTGAGCAGTTCTTC.

The V gene is TRBV4-2, the J gene TRBJ1-1; 9 nucleotides line up with TRBD1. CDR3 length: 14 amino acids. V shed 1 base and J 11 bases; nucleotides not matched to a gene: 8. CDR1 LGHNA and CDR2 YNFKEQ come from the germline V gene. The DNA of the CDR3 is TGTGCCAGCAGCCAAGCCCGGGACAGGGTAAGGGCTTTCTTT. Its protein is CASSQARDRVRAFF.

V is TRBV4-1 and J is TRBJ2-5; D not resolved. Trimming stripped 4 bases from V and 5 bases from J, with 23 bases between. CDR1 MGHRA and CDR2 YSYEKL come from the germline V gene. The length of the CDR3 is 17 residues. As DNA, the CDR3 is TGCGCCAGCAGCCGAGATGTATCCGTGGTCCCCCGGGAGACCCAGTACTTC. Protein product: CASSRDVSVVPRETQYF.

The chain couples TRBV3-1 to TRBJ1-2; no definite D call. V was trimmed by 0 bases and J by 0 bases, leaving 11 bases between them. Germline values: CDR1 LGHDT, CDR2 YNNKEL (reference sequence). The CDR3 runs to 16 residues. DNA of the CDR3: TGTGCCAGCAGCCAAGAGGCTCACGCCGCTAACTATGGCTACACCTTC. This translates into CASSQEAHAANYGYTF.

The chain has TRBV11-1 and TRBJ2-5; 13 positions match TRBD2. Per the germline V gene, CDR1 is SGHAT and CDR2 is FQDESV (reference sequence). V was clipped by 2 bases and J by 3 bases; unmatched bases: 18. The CDR3 runs 21 residues. The CDR3 bases are TGTGCCAGCAGCTTATACAGTACGGGGACTAGCGGGAAAGAAGGGAAAGAGACCCAGTACTTC. Its protein is CASSLYSTGTSGKEGKETQYF. The full variable domain, completed using reference TRBV11-1 and TRBJ2-5, is EAEVAQSPRYKITEKSQAVAFWCDPISGHATLYWYRQILGQGPELLVQFQDESVVDDSQLPKDRFSAERLKGVDSTLKIQPAELGDSAMYLCASSLYSTGTSGKEGKETQYFGPGTRLLVL.

V and J are TRBV5-1 and TRBJ2-1; 14 bases line up with TRBD2. J gave up 8 bases and V 4 bases, and 2 bases lay outside the gene matches. There are 14 residues in the CDR3. CDR1 is SGHRS and CDR2 is YFSETQ in the germline V gene. The CDR3 is CASSGGLAGDEQFF. The CDR3 nucleotides read TGCGCCAGCAGCGGGGGACTAGCGGGAGATGAGCAGTTCTTC.

This clonotype was seen at least ten times. The chain carries TRBV29-1 and TRBJ2-3; the match to TRBD2 covers 9 bases. This CDR3 spans 15 amino acids. V trimming: 4 bases; J trimming: 3 bases; junction bases outside the gene matches: 8. Germline CDR1 is SQVTM and CDR2 is ANQGSEA. The CDR3 region has the DNA TGCAGCGTTGCCCATAGCGGGGGAAGGACAGATACGCAGTATTTT. Protein product: CSVAHSGGRTDTQYF.

The rearrangement joins TRBV12-3 or TRBV12-4 to TRBJ1-2, with D possibly TRBD1 on 5 matching bases. This CDR3 has 15 amino acids. Trimming shortened V by 3 bases and J by 5 bases, and 16 bases separated the two germline ends. CDR3 DNA: TGTGCCAGCAGTTTGACGGCGGAGGGGACTTATGGCTACACCTTC. Its protein product is CASSLTAEGTYGYTF.

Worth noting for this clonotype: One base away lies a much larger clone, so this may be a sequencing read error. The chain has TRBV20-1 and TRBJ2-7; D is unresolved. Germline V gene lookup returns CDR1 DFQATT and CDR2 SNEGSKA (reference sequence). Trimming took off 3 bases at V and 0 bases at J, with 6 bases between the two ends. The CDR3 length is 12 residues. In DNA form, the CDR3 reads TGCAGTGCTAGTCAGAGCTCCTACGAGCAGTACTTC. It specifies CSASQSSYEQYF.

A few counts support this clonotype. The chain links TRBV12-3 or TRBV12-4 to TRBJ2-1, with D possibly TRBD1 on 8 matching bases. The V and J ends lost 6 bases and 9 bases respectively, with 18 bases between them. The CDR3 runs to 14 residues. The CDR3 reads CASSQRGRGLEQFF. As DNA, the CDR3 is TGTGCCAGCAGCCAGCGGGGCAGGGGGCTTGAGCAGTTCTTC.

Concerning this clonotype itself: A read error may explain this, as a much larger clone is one base away. This chain uses TRBV4-2 with TRBJ2-1; weak D call: TRBD2 (5 bases). Trimming removed 4 bases from V and 5 bases from J, with 18 bases in between. The CDR3 contains 16 residues. CDR1 and CDR2 (germline): LGHNA, YNFKEQ. The chain's CDR3 is CASSPGDDTTNNEQFF. The CDR3, as DNA: TGTGCCAGCAGCCCAGGAGACGACACGACTAACAATGAGCAGTTCTTC.

The V gene is TRBV12-5, the J gene TRBJ1-1; D is unresolved. This CDR3 region has 13 residues. CDR1 is LGHNT, CDR2 FRNRAP, per germline. Trimming shortened V by 4 bases and J by 11 bases, and 17 bases separated the two germline ends. The CDR3 region is CASGSPNARSAFF. CDR3 nucleotide sequence: TGTGCTAGTGGTTCCCCCAATGCTAGAAGTGCTTTCTTT.

This clonotype has a count of ten or more. The genes are TRBV20-1 and TRBJ2-1; 10 nucleotides line up with TRBD2. The CDR3 extends over 15 amino acids. The germline V gene encodes CDR1 DFQATT and CDR2 SNEGSKA (reference sequence). The J segment lost 1 base and the V segment lost 5 bases, leaving 5 bases of the junction unmatched. CDR3 nucleotide sequence: TGCAGTGCTCTACTAGCGGGGCCTTCCTACAATGAGCAGTTCTTC. It yields the protein CSALLAGPSYNEQFF.

The sample holds a few counts of this clonotype. The chain carries TRBV6-2 or TRBV6-3 and TRBJ2-1; 8 bases align to TRBD1. CDR3 length: 14 residues. J lost 5 bases, V lost 4 bases, and 4 bases had no gene match. Looked up from germline, CDR1 is MNHEY and CDR2 is SVGEGT. CDR3 nucleotides: TGTGCCAGCAGTTTCGCAGGGGGCAACAATGAGCAGTTCTTC. This translates into CASSFAGGNNEQFF.

V and J are TRBV20-1 and TRBJ2-7; D is ambiguous. The ends were cut back, 1 base at V and 6 bases at J, with 13 bases in the middle. Germline CDR1 DFQATT, CDR2 SNEGSKA (reference sequence). The length of the CDR3 is 13 residues. The CDR3 spells CSARAASKFEQYF. Here the CDR3 DNA reads TGCAGTGCTAGAGCGGCTAGTAAGTTCGAGCAGTACTTC.

V usage is TRBV14 and J usage is TRBJ2-3, with D perhaps TRBD1 (6 bases). Germline V CDR1 and CDR2: SGHDN, FVKESK. The ends were cut back, 3 bases at V and 0 bases at J, with 10 bases in the middle. The CDR3 extends over 15 amino acids. The CDR3 region is CASSHQGYSTDTQYF. CDR3 DNA sequence: TGTGCCAGCAGCCATCAGGGGTATAGCACAGATACGCAGTATTTT.

About this clonotype: A clone one base away is much larger, so this may be a read error. The CDR3 DNA is TGCGCCAGCAGGTTGAGACTGGGCACAGATACGCAGTATTTT. This sequence encodes CASRLRLGTDTQYF. This chain joins TRBV5-1 and TRBJ2-3; D gene unclear. Germline V gives CDR1 SGHRS, CDR2 YFSETQ. V shed 5 bases and J shed 1 base, with 11 bases lying between them. The CDR3 length is 14 residues. The whole variable domain, remainder taken from reference TRBV5-1 and TRBJ2-3, is KAGVTQTPRYLIKTRGQQVTLSCSPISGHRSVSWYQQTPGQGLQFLFEYFSETQRNKGNFPGRFSGRQFSNSRSEMNVSTLELGDSALYLCASRLRLGTDTQYFGPGTRLTVL.

This clonotype was seen only once. V and J are TRBV20-1 and TRBJ2-3, with D possibly being TRBD1 (5 bases). CDR3 length: 13 residues. The V and J ends lost 5 bases and 4 bases respectively, with 13 bases between them. Germline CDR1 reads DFQATT; CDR2 reads SNEGSKA (reference sequence). Here the CDR3 DNA reads TGCAGTGCTCATCAGGGATACGCAGATACGCAGTATTTT. Its protein product is CSAHQGYADTQYF.